The rows below give T cell receptor beta chains drawn from one sample of a study of T cells in Graves' hyperthyroidism and ophthalmopathy. TCRdb used MiXCR to reprocess the multiplex PCR reads, holding one entry per CDR3 protein. Here the sample spans 90,000 to 120,000 distinct CDR3 sequences, approximately 15% being singletons. The sequenced sample was blood. These receptors were taken from a woman in her 50s with Graves' hyperthyroidism. The CDR3 runs from the conserved cysteine through the conserved F or W. The order of the fields is J gene, D gene, CDR3 length, clone size, V gene, CDR3 DNA, CDR3 protein. A D gene is named only where the DNA matches it firmly. For some rows the clone size is stated as once, few or many, or as a class when expanded; others skip it.

J: TRBJ1-2; D: .; length: 12; size: .; V: TRBV12-3/TRBV12-4; DNA: TGTGCCAGCAGCACTGACAAGTGGGGCTACACCTTC; CDR3: CASSTDKWGYTF
J: TRBJ1-5; D: .; length: 13; size: many; V: TRBV30; DNA: TGTGCCTGGAGTCCTCTTGGGTATCAGCCCCAGCATTTT; CDR3: CAWSPLGYQPQHF
J: TRBJ2-1; D: TRBD2; length: 16; size: many; V: TRBV9; DNA: TGTGCCAGCAGCGTAGCGGGAACTAGCGGCTACAATGAGCAGTTCTTC; CDR3: CASSVAGTSGYNEQFF
J: TRBJ2-1; D: .; length: 13; size: many; V: TRBV19; DNA: TGTGCCAGTAGTCAGGGTGCCAACAATGAGCAGTTCTTC; CDR3: CASSQGANNEQFF
J: TRBJ1-5; D: .; length: 16; size: .; V: TRBV28; DNA: TGTGCCAGCAGTTTCGGTGCTTGGGGTCGCAATCAGCCCCAGCATTTT; CDR3: CASSFGAWGRNQPQHF
J: TRBJ2-3; D: TRBD2; length: 18; size: many; V: TRBV11-2; DNA: TGTGCCAGCAGCTTAGTCTTACGGACTAGCGGCATCACAGATACGCAGTATTTT; CDR3: CASSLVLRTSGITDTQYF
J: TRBJ2-2; D: .; length: 14; size: many; V: TRBV19; DNA: TGTGCCAGTAGTATAAACAGGGCGAGCGGGGAGCTGTTTTTT; CDR3: CASSINRASGELFF
J: TRBJ1-1; D: .; length: 14; size: many; V: TRBV3-1; DNA: TGTGCCAGCAGCCAATCTGCCCTGAACACTGAAGCTTTCTTT; CDR3: CASSQSALNTEAFF
J: TRBJ2-3; D: .; length: 15; size: many; V: TRBV14; DNA: TGTGCCAGCAGCCACGGGCGACCTAGCACAGATACGCAGTATTTT; CDR3: CASSHGRPSTDTQYF
J: TRBJ2-6; D: .; length: 14; size: few; V: TRBV29-1; DNA: TGCAGCGTTGTCTTACCCCCTGGGGCCAACGTCCTGACTTTC; CDR3: CSVVLPPGANVLTF
J: TRBJ2-7; D: TRBD1; length: 13; size: many; V: TRBV11-2; DNA: TGTGCCAGCAGCTTAGGGACAGGGCACGAGCAGTACTTC; CDR3: CASSLGTGHEQYF
J: TRBJ1-4; D: .; length: 14; size: many; V: TRBV20-1; DNA: TGCAGTGCTAGCTCCGGGACGGCCGATGAAAAACTGTTTTTT; CDR3: CSASSGTADEKLFF
J: TRBJ2-1; D: .; length: 14; size: .; V: TRBV11-2; DNA: TGTGCCAGCACCTTATCGACAGGTTACAATGAGCAGTTCTTC; CDR3: CASTLSTGYNEQFF
J: TRBJ2-3; D: .; length: 15; size: many; V: TRBV29-1; DNA: TGCAGCGTCCAGACAGGACTCCTTAGCACAGATACGCAGTATTTT; CDR3: CSVQTGLLSTDTQYF
J: TRBJ2-3; D: TRBD2; length: 16; size: many; V: TRBV27; DNA: TGTGCCAGCAGAACTGGTAGCCGGGAGGGCACAGATACGCAGTATTTT; CDR3: CASRTGSREGTDTQYF
J: TRBJ2-7; D: .; length: 12; size: few; V: TRBV20-1; DNA: TGCAGTGCTACTTCAGACGCATACGAGCAGTACTTC; CDR3: CSATSDAYEQYF
J: TRBJ2-3; D: .; length: 13; size: many; V: TRBV28; DNA: TGTGCCAGCACCACCCCGATTGCAGATACGCAGTATTTT; CDR3: CASTTPIADTQYF
J: TRBJ2-2; D: .; length: 16; size: many; V: TRBV11-2; DNA: TGTGCCAGCAGCCCGTGGTCGGCAGACCGCACCGGGGAGCTGTTTTTT; CDR3: CASSPWSADRTGELFF
J: TRBJ2-2; D: TRBD2; length: 15; size: few; V: TRBV5-6; DNA: TGTGCCAGCAGCCGACTAGCGGGAGATACCGGGGAGCTGTTTTTT; CDR3: CASSRLAGDTGELFF
J: TRBJ2-7; D: .; length: 14; size: many; V: TRBV27; DNA: TGTGCCAGCAGTTTGCGTTTACTAGGGGCCGAGCAGTACTTC; CDR3: CASSLRLLGAEQYF
J: TRBJ1-5; D: .; length: 16; size: many; V: TRBV6-1; DNA: TGTGCCAGCAGTGGCGCCGGAAGTCGGAGCAATCAGCCCCAGCATTTT; CDR3: CASSGAGSRSNQPQHF
J: TRBJ1-1; D: .; length: 14; size: many; V: TRBV9; DNA: TGTGCCAGCAGCGTAGAAGTGGGTTCCACTGAAGCTTTCTTT; CDR3: CASSVEVGSTEAFF
J: TRBJ2-3; D: TRBD2; length: 17; size: many; V: TRBV14; DNA: TGTGCCAGCAGCCAAGGCTGGACTAGCGGGAGTGGCGATACGCAGTATTTT; CDR3: CASSQGWTSGSGDTQYF
J: TRBJ1-2; D: .; length: 15; size: many; V: TRBV20-1; DNA: TGCAGTGCTAGAGATCGGGGAGGGCCTAACTATGGCTACACCTTC; CDR3: CSARDRGGPNYGYTF
J: TRBJ1-2; D: .; length: 13; size: few; V: TRBV14; DNA: TGTGCCAGCAGCCAACATTTCCAGGATGGCTACACCTTC; CDR3: CASSQHFQDGYTF
J: TRBJ2-3; D: .; length: 14; size: many; V: TRBV28; DNA: TGTGCCAGCAGTTTTATGGACAGAAGAGATACGCAGTATTTT; CDR3: CASSFMDRRDTQYF
J: TRBJ2-2; D: .; length: 14; size: many; V: TRBV3-1; DNA: TGTGCCAGCAGATCGACCGACGGGGGCGGGGAGCTGTTTTTT; CDR3: CASRSTDGGGELFF
J: TRBJ2-1; D: TRBD2; length: 17; size: many; V: TRBV4-1; DNA: TGCGCCAGCAGCCAAGTGCCAGCGGGACGGCGGGGCAATGAGCAGTTCTTC; CDR3: CASSQVPAGRRGNEQFF
J: TRBJ1-5; D: .; length: 13; size: many; V: TRBV20-1; DNA: TGCAGTGCTGGGGACAATCAGAAAAAGCCCCAGCATTTT; CDR3: CSAGDNQKKPQHF
J: TRBJ2-7; D: TRBD2; length: 19; size: .; V: TRBV7-8; DNA: TGTGCCAGCAGCCGCCGGGCGATAGCGGGAACCCCCAGGTCCTACGAGCAGTACTTC; CDR3: CASSRRAIAGTPRSYEQYF
J: TRBJ1-2; D: .; length: 14; size: many; V: TRBV12-3/TRBV12-4; DNA: TGTGCCAGCAGTTGGGGGGACACGGCAGATGGCTACACCTTC; CDR3: CASSWGDTADGYTF
J: TRBJ2-1; D: .; length: 14; size: many; V: TRBV18; DNA: TGTGCCAGCTCATCCGGGAGCTCCTACAATGAGCAGTTCTTC; CDR3: CASSSGSSYNEQFF
J: TRBJ1-1; D: .; length: 12; size: many; V: TRBV24-1; DNA: TGTGCCACCAGTCAGGGGCCCACTGAAGCTTTCTTT; CDR3: CATSQGPTEAFF
J: TRBJ2-2; D: .; length: 16; size: many; V: TRBV5-1; DNA: TGCGCCAGCAGCTTGGAGGGGGGTCTCTACACCGGGGAGCTGTTTTTT; CDR3: CASSLEGGLYTGELFF
J: TRBJ1-2; D: TRBD1; length: 16; size: .; V: TRBV4-1; DNA: TGCGCCAGCAGCCAGGATCAAACAGGGGCCGCTATTGGCTACACCTTC; CDR3: CASSQDQTGAAIGYTF
J: TRBJ1-1; D: TRBD1; length: 16; size: many; V: TRBV18; DNA: TGTGCCAGCTCACCCGGAACAGGGGTAGTGAACACTGAAGCTTTCTTT; CDR3: CASSPGTGVVNTEAFF
J: TRBJ1-6; D: TRBD1; length: 14; size: many; V: TRBV20-1; DNA: TGCAGTGCTAGAACAGGGGGCGGTAATTCACCCCTCCACTTT; CDR3: CSARTGGGNSPLHF
J: TRBJ2-4; D: TRBD1; length: 16; size: many; V: TRBV29-1; DNA: TGCAGCGTTGAAGAGGGACAGGGGCGAGCCAAAAACATTCAGTACTTC; CDR3: CSVEEGQGRAKNIQYF
J: TRBJ2-7; D: .; length: 13; size: many; V: TRBV30; DNA: TGTGCCTGGAGTATCCCTCCATCCTACGAGCAGTACTTC; CDR3: CAWSIPPSYEQYF
J: TRBJ1-1; D: TRBD1; length: 16; size: many; V: TRBV6-5; DNA: TGTGCCAGCAGTTACCCGGGACAGGGGATGAACACTGAAGCTTTCTTT; CDR3: CASSYPGQGMNTEAFF
J: TRBJ2-3; D: TRBD2; length: 16; size: many; V: TRBV20-1; DNA: TGCAGTGCTAACCTCCCCCGGCAGCGGGGATCAGATACGCAGTATTTT; CDR3: CSANLPRQRGSDTQYF
J: TRBJ2-1; D: .; length: 14; size: many; V: TRBV7-9; DNA: TGTGCCAGCAGCTTAGTTGGTGTACACAATGAGCAGTTCTTC; CDR3: CASSLVGVHNEQFF
J: TRBJ2-2; D: TRBD1; length: 17; size: many; V: TRBV20-1; DNA: TGCAGTGCTAGAGACAGTGTTGGACAGGGGGCGTTCGGGGAGCTGTTTTTT; CDR3: CSARDSVGQGAFGELFF
J: TRBJ1-3; D: .; length: 15; size: many; V: TRBV6-1; DNA: TGTGCCAGCACCATAGGTAGAGGCTCTGGAAACACCATATATTTT; CDR3: CASTIGRGSGNTIYF
J: TRBJ1-2; D: TRBD1; length: 14; size: .; V: TRBV30; DNA: TGTGCCTGGAGCGCGGGACAGGCAACCTATGGCTACGCCTTC; CDR3: CAWSAGQATYGYAF
J: TRBJ1-1; D: TRBD1; length: 12; size: many; V: TRBV29-1; DNA: TGCAGCGTTGACCCGACAGGGGACGGAGCTTTCTTT; CDR3: CSVDPTGDGAFF
J: TRBJ2-4; D: .; length: 13; size: many; V: TRBV28; DNA: TGTGCCAGCTTGGACTTAGCCAAAAACATTCAGTACTTC; CDR3: CASLDLAKNIQYF
J: TRBJ2-3; D: .; length: 12; size: many; V: TRBV7-8; DNA: TGTGCCAGCAGCTTGCTACCAGATACGCAGTATTTT; CDR3: CASSLLPDTQYF
J: TRBJ2-3; D: TRBD2; length: 15; size: .; V: TRBV6-1; DNA: TGTGCCAGCAGCCGATCTAGCGGGAGATCAAATACGCAGTATTTT; CDR3: CASSRSSGRSNTQYF
J: TRBJ2-5; D: .; length: 15; size: many; V: TRBV11-2; DNA: TGTGCCAGCAGCTTACACTCGGGCCTAAAAGAGACCCAGTACTTC; CDR3: CASSLHSGLKETQYF
J: TRBJ2-5; D: .; length: 14; size: .; V: TRBV2; DNA: TGTGCCAGCAGTCGAGGGGGAAGTTGGGGGACCCAGTACTTC; CDR3: CASSRGGSWGTQYF
J: TRBJ1-5; D: .; length: 15; size: many; V: TRBV28; DNA: TGTGCCAGCAGTAGTTTGGGGGCTGGCAATCAGCCCCAGCATTTT; CDR3: CASSSLGAGNQPQHF
J: TRBJ2-3; D: .; length: 14; size: .; V: TRBV20-1; DNA: TGCAGTGCTAGAGATCCAAGAAGTGAAGATACGCAGTATTTT; CDR3: CSARDPRSEDTQYF